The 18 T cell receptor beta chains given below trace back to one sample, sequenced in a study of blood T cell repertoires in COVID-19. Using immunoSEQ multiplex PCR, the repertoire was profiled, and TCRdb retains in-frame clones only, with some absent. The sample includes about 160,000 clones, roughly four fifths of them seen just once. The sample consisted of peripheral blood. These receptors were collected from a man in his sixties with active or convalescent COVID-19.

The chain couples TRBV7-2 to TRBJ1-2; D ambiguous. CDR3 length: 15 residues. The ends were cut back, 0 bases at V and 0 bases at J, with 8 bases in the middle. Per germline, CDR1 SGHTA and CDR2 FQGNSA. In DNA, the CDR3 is TGTGCCAGCAGCTTAGCGGCGGTTGCTAACTATGGCTACACCTTC. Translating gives CASSLAAVANYGYTF.

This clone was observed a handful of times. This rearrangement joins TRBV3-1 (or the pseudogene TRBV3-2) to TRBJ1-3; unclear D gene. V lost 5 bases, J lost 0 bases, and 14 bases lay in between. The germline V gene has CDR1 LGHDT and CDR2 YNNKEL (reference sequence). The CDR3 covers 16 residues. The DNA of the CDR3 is TGTGCCAGCAGCTGGGGAGGAACGACCTCTGGAAACACCATATATTTT. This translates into CASSWGGTTSGNTIYF.

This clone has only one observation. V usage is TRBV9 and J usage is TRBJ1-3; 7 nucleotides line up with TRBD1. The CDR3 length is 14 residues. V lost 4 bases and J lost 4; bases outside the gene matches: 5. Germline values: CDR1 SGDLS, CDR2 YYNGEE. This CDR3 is CASSSTGVGNTIYF. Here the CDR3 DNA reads TGTGCCAGCAGCAGCACAGGGGTGGGAAACACCATATATTTT.

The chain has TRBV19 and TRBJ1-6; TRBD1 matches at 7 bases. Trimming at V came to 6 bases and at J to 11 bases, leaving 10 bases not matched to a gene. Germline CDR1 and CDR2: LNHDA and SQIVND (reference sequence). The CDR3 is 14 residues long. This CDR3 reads CASSRPVQGTPLHF. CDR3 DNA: TGTGCCAGTAGCAGGCCAGTACAGGGGACACCCCTCCACTTT.

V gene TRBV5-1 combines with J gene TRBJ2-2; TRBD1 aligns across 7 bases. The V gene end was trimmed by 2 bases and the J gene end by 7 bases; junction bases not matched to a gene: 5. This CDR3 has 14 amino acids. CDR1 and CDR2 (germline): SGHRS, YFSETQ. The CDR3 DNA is TGCGCCAGCAGCTTCGACAGGGATGTCGGGGAGCTGTTTTTT. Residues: CASSFDRDVGELFF.

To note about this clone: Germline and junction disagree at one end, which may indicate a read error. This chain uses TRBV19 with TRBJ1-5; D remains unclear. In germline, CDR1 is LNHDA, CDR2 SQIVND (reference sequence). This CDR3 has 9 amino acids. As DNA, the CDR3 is TGTCCCAGTATTAGGCCCCAGCATTTT. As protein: CPSIRPQHF. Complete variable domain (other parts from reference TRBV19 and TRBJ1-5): DGGITQSPKYLFRKEGQNVTLSCEQNLNHDAMYWYRQDPGQGLRLIYYSQIVNDFQKGDIAEGYSVSREKKESFPLTVTSAQKNPTAFYLCPSIRPQHFGDGTRLSIL.

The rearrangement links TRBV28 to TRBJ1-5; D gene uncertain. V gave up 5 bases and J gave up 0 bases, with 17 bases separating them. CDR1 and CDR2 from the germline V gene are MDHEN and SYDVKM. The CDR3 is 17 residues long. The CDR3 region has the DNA TGTGCCAGCAGTCCAGGAGGATGGCGGGATAGCAATCAGCCCCAGCATTTT. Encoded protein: CASSPGGWRDSNQPQHF.

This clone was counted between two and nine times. The CDR3 loop is CATSRDAVAGNTIYF. CDR3 coding DNA: TGTGCCACCAGCAGGGATGCGGTCGCTGGAAACACCATATATTTT. The chain employs TRBV15 and TRBJ1-3, with D unclear. The CDR3 is made up of 15 amino acids. Trimming took off 3 bases at V and 2 bases at J, with 11 bases between the two ends. Germline lookup yields CDR1 LNHNV and CDR2 YYDKDF (reference sequence).

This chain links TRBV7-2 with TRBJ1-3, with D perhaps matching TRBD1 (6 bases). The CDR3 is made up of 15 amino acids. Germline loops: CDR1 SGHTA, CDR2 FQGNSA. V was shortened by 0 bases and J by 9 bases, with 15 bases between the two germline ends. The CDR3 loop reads CASSLATGTGATIYF. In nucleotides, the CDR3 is TGTGCCAGCAGCTTAGCGACAGGCACCGGGGCCACCATATATTTT.

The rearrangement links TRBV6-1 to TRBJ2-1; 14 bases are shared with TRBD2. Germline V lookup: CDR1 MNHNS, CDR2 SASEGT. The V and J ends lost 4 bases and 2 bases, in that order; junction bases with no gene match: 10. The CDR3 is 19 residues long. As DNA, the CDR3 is TGTGCCAGCAGTGTCTTCCCGACTAGCGGGGGGGGGACCTACAATGAGCAGTTCTTC. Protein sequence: CASSVFPTSGGGTYNEQFF.

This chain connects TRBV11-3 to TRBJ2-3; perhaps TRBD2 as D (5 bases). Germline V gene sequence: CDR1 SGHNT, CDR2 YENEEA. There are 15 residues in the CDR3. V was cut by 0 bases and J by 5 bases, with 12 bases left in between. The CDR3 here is CASSLDGEERDTQYF. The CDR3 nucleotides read TGTGCCAGCAGCTTAGACGGGGAAGAGAGAGATACGCAGTATTTT.

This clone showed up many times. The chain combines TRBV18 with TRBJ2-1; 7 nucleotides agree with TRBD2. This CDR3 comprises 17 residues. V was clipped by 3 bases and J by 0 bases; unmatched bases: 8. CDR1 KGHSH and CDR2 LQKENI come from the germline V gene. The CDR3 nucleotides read TGTGCCAGCTCACCGGGGGGGACTGTATTCTCCTACAATGAGCAGTTCTTC. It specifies CASSPGGTVFSYNEQFF.

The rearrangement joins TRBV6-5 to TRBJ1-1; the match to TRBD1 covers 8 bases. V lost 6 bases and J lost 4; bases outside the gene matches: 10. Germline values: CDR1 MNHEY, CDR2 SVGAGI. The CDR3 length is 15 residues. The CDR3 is CASRTGQGRSTEAFF. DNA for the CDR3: TGTGCCAGCAGAACCGGACAGGGTAGGAGCACTGAAGCTTTCTTT.

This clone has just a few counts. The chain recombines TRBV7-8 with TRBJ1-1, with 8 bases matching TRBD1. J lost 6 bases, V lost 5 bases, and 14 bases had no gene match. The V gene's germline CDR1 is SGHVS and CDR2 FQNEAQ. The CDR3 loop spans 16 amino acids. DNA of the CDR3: TGTGCCAGCAGCCGAGCTGCCCAGGGGGCGATGGCTGAAGCTTTCTTT. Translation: CASSRAAQGAMAEAFF.

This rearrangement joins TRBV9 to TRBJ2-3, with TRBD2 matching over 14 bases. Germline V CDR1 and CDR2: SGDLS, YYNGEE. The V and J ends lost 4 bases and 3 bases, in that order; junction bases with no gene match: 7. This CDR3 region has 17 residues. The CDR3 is CASSPRLAGGKTDTQYF. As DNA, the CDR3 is TGTGCCAGCAGCCCCCGACTAGCGGGAGGGAAGACAGATACGCAGTATTTT.

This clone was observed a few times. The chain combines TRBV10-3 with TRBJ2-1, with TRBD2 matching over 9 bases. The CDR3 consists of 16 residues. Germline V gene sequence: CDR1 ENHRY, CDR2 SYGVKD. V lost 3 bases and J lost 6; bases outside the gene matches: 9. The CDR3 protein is CAISDQEAGGPNEQFF. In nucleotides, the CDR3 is TGTGCCATCAGTGACCAGGAGGCGGGGGGGCCCAATGAGCAGTTCTTC.

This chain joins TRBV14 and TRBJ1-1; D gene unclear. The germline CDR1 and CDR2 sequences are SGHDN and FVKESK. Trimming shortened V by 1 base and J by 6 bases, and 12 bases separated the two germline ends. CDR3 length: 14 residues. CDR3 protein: CASSQGGIAAEAFF. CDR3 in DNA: TGTGCCAGCAGCCAAGGTGGGATAGCGGCTGAAGCTTTCTTT.

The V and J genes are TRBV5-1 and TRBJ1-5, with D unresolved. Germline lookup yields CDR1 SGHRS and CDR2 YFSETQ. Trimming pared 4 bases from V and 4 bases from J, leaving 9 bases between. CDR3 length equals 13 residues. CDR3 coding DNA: TGCGCCAGCAGCACGGAGGCGAATCAGCCCCAGCATTTT. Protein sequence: CASSTEANQPQHF. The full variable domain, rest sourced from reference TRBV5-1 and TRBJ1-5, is KAGVTQTPRYLIKTRGQQVTLSCSPISGHRSVSWYQQTPGQGLQFLFEYFSETQRNKGNFPGRFSGRQFSNSRSEMNVSTLELGDSALYLCASSTEANQPQHFGDGTRLSIL.